These 9 T cell receptor beta chains came from one sample sequenced in a study of glioma-infiltrating T cells after dendritic cell vaccination. Time point of the sample: after dendritic cell vaccination, including at tumor progression/relapse. The table came from immunoSEQ multiplex PCR; TCRdb's copy has only in-frame clones and leaves some out. The data contain almost 90,000 clones, roughly four fifths of them singletons. Sequencing used blood, obtained after dendritic cell vaccination. The receptors come from a human donor with glioblastoma.

The chain carries TRBV5-4 and TRBJ2-1; TRBD1 matches 8 bases. V gave up 0 bases and J gave up 2 bases; unmatched junction bases: 4. Germline loops: CDR1 SGHNT, CDR2 YYREEE (reference sequence). The CDR3 sequence is 16 residues long. CDR3 loop: CASSLAGQGTYNEQFF. For the CDR3, the DNA is TGTGCCAGCAGCTTGGCCGGACAGGGCACCTACAATGAGCAGTTCTTC. Full variable domain (outside the CDR3, taken from reference TRBV5-4 and TRBJ2-1): ETGVTQSPTHLIKTRGQQVTLRCSSQSGHNTVSWYQQALGQGPQFIFQYYREEENGRGNFPPRFSGLQFPNYSSELNVNALELDDSALYLCASSLAGQGTYNEQFFGPGTRLTVL.

This chain connects TRBV5-1 to TRBJ2-5; tentative D call: TRBD2 (6 bases). The CDR3 has 14 amino acids. CDR1 and CDR2 (germline): SGHRS, YFSETQ. Between the trimmed V and J ends, which lost 5 bases and 5 bases, there was a span of 16 bases. In DNA, the CDR3 is TGCGCCAGCAGACAGCCGGGGGTATTGGAGACCCAGTACTTC. As protein: CASRQPGVLETQYF.

V and J are TRBV2 and TRBJ2-5; 7 bases agree with TRBD2. TRBJ2-7 explains the end of the DNA better; the J call may be wrong. In germline, CDR1 is SNHLY, CDR2 FYNNEI. The CDR3 has 12 amino acids. CDR3 amino acids: CASCGGPYEQYF. CDR3 in DNA: TGTGCCAGCTGCGGGGGACCCTACGAGCAGTACTTC.

The rearrangement links TRBV27 to TRBJ2-5, with a possible D match to TRBD1 (5 bases). CDR1 and CDR2 from the germline V gene are MNHEY and SMNVEV (reference sequence). Deletions cut 3 bases from V and 5 bases from J, with 7 bases between. There are 12 residues in the CDR3. CDR3 region: CASSLAGETQYF. The CDR3 DNA follows: TGTGCCAGCAGTTTGGCAGGGGAGACCCAGTACTTC.

This chain joins TRBV5-6 and TRBJ2-7, with 7 bases identical to TRBD1. This CDR3 is built from 15 residues. Germline CDR1 is SGHDT and CDR2 is YYEEEE. Germline trimming cut 0 bases from V and 1 base from J; bases unmatched to any gene: 4. The CDR3 DNA is TGTGCCAGCAGCTTGGAATGGGGACAGTCCTACGAGCAGTACTTC. This translates into CASSLEWGQSYEQYF.

This rearrangement joins TRBV2 to TRBJ1-2; D not resolved. The CDR3 totals 13 residues. Germline CDR1 is SNHLY and CDR2 is FYNNEI. Trimming left V 2 bases short and J 8 bases short, with 12 bases between. CDR3 coding DNA: TGTGCCAGCAGTGAAACTGGGCCCAGGGGCTACACCTTC. Translation: CASSETGPRGYTF. Full variable domain (missing parts from reference TRBV2 and TRBJ1-2): EPEVTQTPSHQVTQMGQEVILRCVPISNHLYFYWYRQILGQKVEFLVSFYNNEISEKSEIFDDQFSVERPDGSNFTLKIRSTKLEDSAMYFCASSETGPRGYTFGSGTRLTVV.

This sequence joins TRBV6-1 and TRBJ1-3; 7 bases match TRBD1. This CDR3 region has 14 residues. CDR1 and CDR2 (germline): MNHNS, SASEGT. V lost 5 bases, J lost 1 base, and 2 bases stayed unmatched. The CDR3 reads CASSPQGSGNTIYF. The CDR3 coding sequence is TGTGCCAGCAGTCCACAGGGGTCTGGAAACACCATATATTTT.

This clone qualifies as medium-sized. CDR3 protein: CASSDTWGYTF. The DNA of the CDR3 is TGTGCCAGCAGTGACACATGGGGCTACACCTTC. The V call is TRBV2, the J call TRBJ1-2, with unresolved D. Germline values: CDR1 SNHLY, CDR2 FYNNEI. V shed 3 bases and J shed 8 bases, with 7 bases lying between them. This CDR3 spans 11 amino acids. The full variable domain, with the rest looked up from reference TRBV2 and TRBJ1-2, is EPEVTQTPSHQVTQMGQEVILRCVPISNHLYFYWYRQILGQKVEFLVSFYNNEISEKSEIFDDQFSVERPDGSNFTLKIRSTKLEDSAMYFCASSDTWGYTFGSGTRLTVV.

The DNA of the CDR3 is TGTGCCAGTAGTATAGTCGGGGTATCGTCTTCGGATACGCAGTATTTT. It specifies CASSIVGVSSSDTQYF. The rearrangement uses TRBV19 and TRBJ2-3; a weak D match, TRBD2 (5 bases). CDR1 LNHDA and CDR2 SQIVND come from the germline V gene (reference sequence). This CDR3 is 16 amino acids long. Trimming took 1 base from V and 6 from J, leaving 17 bases between them.